A selection of T cell receptor beta chains follows, all from one sample in a study of shared clonotypes between healthy human individuals. Profiling relied on immunoSEQ multiplex PCR, and the TCRdb table lists in-frame clones only, not all of them. The table records millions of clones, over 85% of them present only once. The sequenced sample consisted of naive CD4+ T cells sorted from blood. These receptors were taken from a man between 18 and 35 years old in good health. Each CDR3 is given with its conserved first and last residue. The D gene is left open where the match is weak. Only part of the rows carry a size: once, few, many, or a class if the clone is expanded.

V gene	J gene	D gene	clone size	CDR3 DNA	CDR3 protein
TRBV7-3	TRBJ2-6	-	-	TGTGCCAGCAGCTTGGGGGTACCTGGGGCCAACGTCCTGACTTTC	CASSLGVPGANVLTF
TRBV27	TRBJ1-5	-	-	TGTGCCAGCAGTTCGGGACACCTAAATCAGCCCCAGCATTTT	CASSSGHLNQPQHF
TRBV19	TRBJ2-4	TRBD1	once	TGTGCCAGTAGTAACCGGGGACAGAGGAACATTCAGTACTTC	CASSNRGQRNIQYF
TRBV7-9	TRBJ1-4	-	-	TGTGCCAGCAGCCCGGACAAAGCTAATGAAAAACTGTTTTTT	CASSPDKANEKLFF
TRBV4-1	TRBJ2-1	-	-	TGCGCCAGCAGCCAAGGACTGAGTCCCTCCTACAATGAGCAGTTCTTC	CASSQGLSPSYNEQFF
TRBV4-3	TRBJ2-3	TRBD1	-	TGCGCCAGCAGCGCAAGAACAGGGGATCGGTCAGATACGCAGTATTTT	CASSARTGDRSDTQYF
TRBV7-2	TRBJ2-7	-	-	TGTGCCAGCAGCTTTGCCGGGACGGTGTCCTACGAGCAGTACTTC	CASSFAGTVSYEQYF
TRBV29-1	TRBJ1-1	-	-	TGCAGCGTTGAAGGGTTCGCGGTGAACACTGAAGCTTTCTTT	CSVEGFAVNTEAFF
TRBV4-3	TRBJ2-7	-	-	TGCGCCAGCAGCCAAGATACGGGCGGAAGATACGAGCAGTACTTC	CASSQDTGGRYEQYF
TRBV6-5	TRBJ2-7	-	-	TGTGCCAGCAGCGGGTGGGCGGGAGAGCAGTACTTC	CASSGWAGEQYF
TRBV28	TRBJ2-5	-	-	TGTGCCAGCAGTTTCCTGGCACTAAGGTACCAAGAGACCCAGTACTTC	CASSFLALRYQETQYF
TRBV28	TRBJ2-7	-	-	TGTGCCAGCAGTTTTACGGGGAATTCCTACGAGCAGTACTTC	CASSFTGNSYEQYF
TRBV29-1	TRBJ1-6	-	-	TGCAGCGTTTCATGGCCCGACTATAATTCACCCCTCCACTTT	CSVSWPDYNSPLHF
TRBV4-1	TRBJ2-7	TRBD2	-	TGCGCCAGCAGCCGGGTACTAGCGGGGGGGCTCGAGCAGTACTTC	CASSRVLAGGLEQYF
TRBV30	TRBJ2-1	-	-	TGTGCCTGGAGTCTCTTAGACCGCTGGAATGAGCAGTTCTTC	CAWSLLDRWNEQFF
TRBV30	TRBJ2-3	TRBD2	-	TGTGCCTGGAGTACTGGACTAGCGGGAGTGAAAGATACGCAGTATTTT	CAWSTGLAGVKDTQYF
TRBV10-3	TRBJ2-1	-	-	TGTGCCACCCGGACAGACAATGAGCAGTTCTTC	CATRTDNEQFF
TRBV5-1	TRBJ1-1	-	-	TGCGCCAGCAGCTCCCCTAGGACTGGGGTGCACACTGAAGCTTTCTTT	CASSSPRTGVHTEAFF
TRBV11-2	TRBJ1-2	-	-	TGTGCCAGCAGCTTTGACAGACAAAACTATGGCTACACCTTC	CASSFDRQNYGYTF
TRBV7-9	TRBJ2-7	TRBD1	-	TGTGCCAGCAGCCCCGGACAGGGCTTGTCTGAGGAGCAGTACTTC	CASSPGQGLSEEQYF
TRBV7-2	TRBJ2-2	-	-	TGTGCCAGCAGCTGGGACGGTAACACCGGGGAGCTGTTTTTT	CASSWDGNTGELFF
TRBV5-4	TRBJ1-2	-	-	TGTGCCAGCAGCTTGTCTGAGTTCTATGGCTACACCTTC	CASSLSEFYGYTF
TRBV7-2	TRBJ2-3	TRBD1	-	TGTGCCAGCAGCTGGCGGACAGGGATGAATACGCAGTATTTT	CASSWRTGMNTQYF
TRBV10-1	TRBJ1-4	-	-	TGCGCCAGCAGCCGAGGTGATGAAAAACTGTTTTTT	CASSRGDEKLFF
TRBV28	TRBJ1-1	-	-	TGTGCCAGCAGTTTAGAGGCGTCGGCCACTGAAGCTTTCTTT	CASSLEASATEAFF
TRBV2	TRBJ1-1	-	once	TGTGCCAGCAGTGCCGCTATTGAAGCTTTCTTT	CASSAAIEAFF
TRBV5-1	TRBJ1-3	-	-	TGCGCCAGCAGCTTAGACAGCCGAAACACCATATATTTT	CASSLDSRNTIYF
TRBV4-1	TRBJ1-6	-	-	TGCGCCAGCAGCCATCTCACAGGGTTGAGTTCACCCCTCCACTTT	CASSHLTGLSSPLHF
TRBV5-4	TRBJ2-2	-	-	TGTGCCAGCAGCAAGCCCTCCGGGACACCCGCGAACACCGGGGAGCTGTTTTTT	CASSKPSGTPANTGELFF
TRBV30	TRBJ2-1	-	-	TGTGCCTGGAGTGTAAAGTGGAGCTCCTACAATGAGCAGTTCTTC	CAWSVKWSSYNEQFF
TRBV7-2	TRBJ2-1	TRBD2	-	TGTGCCAGCAGCCCAAGGGTCCTAGCGGGGCCTGGCAATGAGCAGTTCTTC	CASSPRVLAGPGNEQFF
TRBV10-3	TRBJ2-7	TRBD2	once	TGTGCCATCAGTGAGTCGGATCCTTCACTAGCGGGAGGGGCCTACGAGCAGTACTTC	CAISESDPSLAGGAYEQYF
TRBV2	TRBJ2-7	TRBD1	-	TGTGCCAGCAGTGAAGCCGGGACAGGGTCCTACGAGCAGTACTTC	CASSEAGTGSYEQYF
TRBV6-6	TRBJ1-6	TRBD1	-	TGTGCCAGCAGTTTGGGGACAGGTACTTCACCCCTCCACTTT	CASSLGTGTSPLHF
TRBV5-1	TRBJ1-4	-	-	TGCGCCAGCAGCAGCGCGGGTAGGGAAAAACTGTTTTTT	CASSSAGREKLFF
TRBV4-3	TRBJ2-1	TRBD2	-	TGCGCCAGCAGCCAAGTGATAGCGGGAGTCAATGAGCAGTTCTTC	CASSQVIAGVNEQFF
TRBV5-4	TRBJ1-6	-	-	TGTGCCAGCAGCTTGGCCGGCAGGGCCGAACCTAATTCACCCCTCCACTTT	CASSLAGRAEPNSPLHF